These 9 T cell receptor beta chains were sequenced from one sample in a study of cytomegalovirus exposure and HLA in healthy donors. PCR amplification relied on 60 Vbeta primers (plus 13 Jbeta primers). The protocol was immunoSEQ multiplex PCR, while the TCRdb copy is restricted to in-frame clones and leaves out a portion. The sample comprises roughly 13,000 clones, 55% to 75% of which are singletons, and roughly a sixth rests with the top ten. Material for sequencing was PBMCs. The receptors here all came from a woman in her 50s in good health and CMV-seropositive.

Many counts were recorded for this clone. The chain couples TRBV19 to TRBJ1-1, with 7 bases aligning to TRBD1. CDR1 is LNHDA, CDR2 SQIVND, per germline (reference sequence). The junction had 9 bases not matched to a gene; V was cut back by 6 bases and J by 5 bases. The CDR3 length is 14 residues. The CDR3 sequence: CASRTTGAGTEAFF. In DNA, the CDR3 is TGTGCCAGTAGGACTACAGGGGCGGGTACTGAAGCTTTCTTT.

This chain connects TRBV6-5 to TRBJ1-1; D is possibly TRBD1 (5 bases). Trimming took off 3 bases at V and 9 bases at J, with 11 bases between the two ends. The CDR3 is made up of 12 amino acids. Germline V gene data show CDR1 as MNHEY and CDR2 as SVGAGI. CDR3: CASSYRGGKAFF. Written as DNA, the CDR3 is TGTGCCAGCAGTTATAGGGGAGGGAAAGCTTTCTTT.

The V call is TRBV5-4, the J call TRBJ1-5; tentative D call: TRBD1 (6 bases). The germline V and J ends were trimmed by 3 bases and 13 bases, with 14 bases remaining between them. From germline, CDR1 is SGHNT and CDR2 YYREEE (reference sequence). The CDR3 contains 12 residues. Here the CDR3 DNA reads TGTGCCAGCAGCTGGCCGGGACAACCTCAGCATTTT. Translating gives CASSWPGQPQHF.

The V gene is TRBV30, the J gene TRBJ1-2, with a tentative D call TRBD1 (5 bases). The CDR3 has 15 residues. Germline V gives CDR1 GTSNPN, CDR2 SVGIG (reference sequence). Trimming cost V 4 bases and J 2 bases, with 17 bases left between them. The CDR3 sequence is CAWTRTRNLNYGYTF. In DNA form, the CDR3 reads TGTGCCTGGACCCGGACACGAAACTTAAACTATGGCTACACCTTC.

This clone has only a few counts. This chain uses TRBV4-1 with TRBJ2-7; 10 nucleotides match TRBD2. Germline CDR1 and CDR2: MGHRA and YSYEKL. Trimming took 1 base from V and 3 from J; bases not matched to a gene: 3. The length of the CDR3 is 15 residues. The CDR3 protein is CASSQVASGSYEQYF. The CDR3 region has the DNA TGCGCCAGCAGCCAAGTTGCTAGCGGGAGCTACGAGCAGTACTTC.

The chain joins TRBV30 to TRBJ2-7, with no clear D. The V gene lost 0 bases and the J gene lost 2 bases, with 2 bases spanning the gap. Germline V gene lookup returns CDR1 GTSNPN and CDR2 SVGIG (reference sequence). CDR3 length: 11 residues. The chain's CDR3 is CAWSVTYEQYF. The CDR3 DNA sequence: TGTGCCTGGAGTGTCACCTACGAGCAGTACTTC. Looking up the rest from reference TRBV30 and TRBJ2-7 gives the full variable domain: SQTIHQWPATLVQPVGSPLSLECTVEGTSNPNLYWYRQAAGRGLQLLFYSVGIGQISSEVPQNLSASRPQDRQFILSSKKLLLSDSGFYLCAWSVTYEQYFGPGTRLTVT.

This chain links TRBV10-3 with TRBJ1-1; possible D gene TRBD1, 5 bases. V was pared by 0 bases and J by 4 bases, with 12 bases between. From germline, CDR1 is ENHRY and CDR2 SYGVKD. The CDR3 consists of 15 residues. The CDR3 spells CAISESGGLGTEAFF. Here the CDR3 DNA reads TGTGCCATCAGTGAGTCCGGGGGACTGGGCACTGAAGCTTTCTTT.

V is TRBV14 and J is TRBJ1-2; D ambiguous. Germline V lookup: CDR1 SGHDN, CDR2 FVKESK. Trimming took 0 bases from V and 7 from J, leaving 12 bases between them. The CDR3 covers 14 residues. As DNA, the CDR3 is TGTGCCAGCAGCCAAGATCTTGGCAGGCCTGGCTACACCTTC. Residues: CASSQDLGRPGYTF.

The chain employs TRBV29-1 and TRBJ1-2; D is undetermined. Trimming took 5 bases from V and 2 from J, leaving 12 bases between them. The CDR3 sequence is 13 residues long. The V gene's germline CDR1 is SQVTM and CDR2 ANQGSEA. The DNA for the CDR3 is TGCAGCGTTAATCCGCCCGGGAACTATGGCTACACCTTC. As protein: CSVNPPGNYGYTF. Filled out from reference TRBV29-1 and TRBJ1-2, the complete variable domain reads SAVISQKPSRDICQRGTSLTIQCQVDSQVTMMFWYRQQPGQSLTLIATANQGSEATYESGFVIDKFPISRPNLTFSTLTVSNMSPEDSSIYLCSVNPPGNYGYTFGSGTRLTVV.